This TCR beta chain is from a study of Graves' ophthalmopathy and Graves' hyperthyroidism. General study findings and limits: Blood contained most expanded thyroid clonotypes exceeding 0.001 frequency. Ophthalmopathy and stable hyperthyroidism were discriminated by a 13-signature model, with over 85% sensitivity and 70% to 84% specificity.

It was from roughly 10 ml of fresh peripheral blood that the PBMCs came. The V end was cut by 1 base, the J end by 5 bases, with 23 bases between. CDR1 and CDR2 (germline): SGHAT, FQDESV (reference sequence). The CDR3 has 18 amino acids. RNA transcripts served as template for amplifying TCR beta CDR3 sequences. The library came from an HTBI-primed first-round RT-PCR and a second-round multiplex PCR. TCRdb ran MiXCR on the multiplex PCR reads and lists one entry per CDR3 protein. The sample records 350,000 to 450,000 distinct CDR3 sequences, 15% to 20% being singletons. This clonotype was seen at least ten times. Its antigen is unidentified.

J is TRBJ2-5 and V is TRBV11-1; possibly TRBD1 or TRBD2 for D (5 bases each). The material sequenced was peripheral blood. This receptor was identified in a woman in her late teens or twenties with Graves' ophthalmopathy. This chain's CDR3 is CASSLGRQRGRGAETQYF. CDR3 in DNA: TGTGCCAGCAGCTTAGGGCGACAAAGGGGCCGGGGAGCGGAGACCCAGTACTTC.